This TCR beta chain came from a study of cytomegalovirus exposure and HLA in healthy donors. Researchers ran the PCR with 60 Vbeta and 13 Jbeta primers. Measured with immunoSEQ multiplex PCR; TCRdb has only the in-frame clones, and not every one. The sample holds approximately 61,000 clones, 75% to 85% seen once. Per germline, CDR1 GTSNPN and CDR2 SVGIG (reference sequence). This CDR3 has 13 amino acids. Trimming took off 4 bases at V and 4 bases at J, with 11 bases between the two ends. This receptor was identified in a man aged 18-30 years in good health and CMV-seropositive. The sample was PBMCs. The genes are TRBV30 and TRBJ2-1, with unresolved D. CDR3 DNA: TGTGCCTGGAAATTGCGCGAGTACAATGAGCAGTTCTTC. The encoded protein is CAWKLREYNEQFF.